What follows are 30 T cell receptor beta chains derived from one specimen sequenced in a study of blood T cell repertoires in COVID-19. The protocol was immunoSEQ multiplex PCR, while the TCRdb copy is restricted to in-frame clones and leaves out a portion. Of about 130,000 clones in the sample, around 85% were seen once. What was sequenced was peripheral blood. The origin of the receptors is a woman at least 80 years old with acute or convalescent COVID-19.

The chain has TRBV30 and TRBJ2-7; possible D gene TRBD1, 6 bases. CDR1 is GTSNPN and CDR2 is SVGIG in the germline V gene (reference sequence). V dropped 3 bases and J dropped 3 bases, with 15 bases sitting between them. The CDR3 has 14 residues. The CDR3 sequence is CAWSGYRDVYEQYF. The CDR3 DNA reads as TGTGCCTGGAGCGGTTACAGGGATGTCTACGAGCAGTACTTC.

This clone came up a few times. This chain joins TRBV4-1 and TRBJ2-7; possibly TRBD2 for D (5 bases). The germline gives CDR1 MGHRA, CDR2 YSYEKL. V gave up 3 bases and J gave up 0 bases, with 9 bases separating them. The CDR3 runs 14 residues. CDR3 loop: CASSQFTSSYEQYF. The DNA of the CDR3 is TGCGCCAGCAGCCAGTTCACTAGCTCCTACGAGCAGTACTTC.

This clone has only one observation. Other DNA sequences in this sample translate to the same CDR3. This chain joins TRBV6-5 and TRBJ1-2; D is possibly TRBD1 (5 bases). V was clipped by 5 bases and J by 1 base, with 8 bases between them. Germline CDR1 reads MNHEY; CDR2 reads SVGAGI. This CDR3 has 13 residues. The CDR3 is CASSRDSNYGYTF. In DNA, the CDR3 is TGTGCCAGCAGTAGAGACAGTAACTATGGCTACACCTTC.

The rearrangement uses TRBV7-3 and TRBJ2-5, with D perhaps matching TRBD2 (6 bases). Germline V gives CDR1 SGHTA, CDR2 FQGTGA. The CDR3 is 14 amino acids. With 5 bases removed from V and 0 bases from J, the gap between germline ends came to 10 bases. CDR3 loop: CASSQGDYQETQYF. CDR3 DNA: TGTGCCAGCAGCCAAGGGGACTACCAAGAGACCCAGTACTTC.

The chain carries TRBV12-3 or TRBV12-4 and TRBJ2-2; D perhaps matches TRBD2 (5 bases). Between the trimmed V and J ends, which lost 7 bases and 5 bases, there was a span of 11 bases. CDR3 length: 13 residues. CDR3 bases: TGTGCCAGCACCCAAACTAGGACCGGGGAGCTGTTTTTT. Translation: CASTQTRTGELFF.

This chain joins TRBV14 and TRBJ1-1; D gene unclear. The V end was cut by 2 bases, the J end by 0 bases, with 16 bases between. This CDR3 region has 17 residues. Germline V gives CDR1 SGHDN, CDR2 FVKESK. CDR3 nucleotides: TGTGCCAGCAGCCAACTCGACGGGAACTGGCTGAACACTGAAGCTTTCTTT. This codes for CASSQLDGNWLNTEAFF. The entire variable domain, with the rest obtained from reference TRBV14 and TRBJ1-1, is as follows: EAGVTQFPSHSVIEKGQTVTLRCDPISGHDNLYWYRRVMGKEIKFLLHFVKESKQDESGMPNNRFLAERTGGTYSTLKVQPAELEDSGVYFCASSQLDGNWLNTEAFFGQGTRLTVV.

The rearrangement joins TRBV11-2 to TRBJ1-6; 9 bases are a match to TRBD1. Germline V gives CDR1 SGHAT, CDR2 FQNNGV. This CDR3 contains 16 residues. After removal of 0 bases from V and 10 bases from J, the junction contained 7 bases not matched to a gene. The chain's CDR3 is CASSLDGGQGESPLHF. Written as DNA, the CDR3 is TGTGCCAGCAGCTTAGATGGGGGACAGGGCGAATCACCCCTCCACTTT.

Here the CDR3 reads CASSETSGGLYEQYF. The CDR3 DNA is TGTGCCAGTAGCGAGACTAGCGGGGGGTTGTACGAGCAGTACTTC. The chain couples TRBV19 to TRBJ2-7; 13 positions agree with TRBD2. CDR3 length: 15 amino acids. The V gene's germline CDR1 is LNHDA and CDR2 SQIVND (reference sequence). V lost 6 bases, J lost 4 bases, and 6 bases stayed unmatched. The variable domain in full, with the rest retrieved from reference TRBV19 and TRBJ2-7, is DGGITQSPKYLFRKEGQNVTLSCEQNLNHDAMYWYRQDPGQGLRLIYYSQIVNDFQKGDIAEGYSVSREKKESFPLTVTSAQKNPTAFYLCASSETSGGLYEQYFGPGTRLTVT.

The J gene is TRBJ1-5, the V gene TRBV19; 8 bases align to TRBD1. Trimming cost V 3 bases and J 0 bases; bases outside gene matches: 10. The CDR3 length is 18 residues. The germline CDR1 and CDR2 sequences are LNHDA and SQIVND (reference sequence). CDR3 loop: CASSMGDRGLYSNQPQHF. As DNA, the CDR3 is TGTGCCAGTAGTATGGGAGACAGGGGATTGTATAGCAATCAGCCCCAGCATTTT.

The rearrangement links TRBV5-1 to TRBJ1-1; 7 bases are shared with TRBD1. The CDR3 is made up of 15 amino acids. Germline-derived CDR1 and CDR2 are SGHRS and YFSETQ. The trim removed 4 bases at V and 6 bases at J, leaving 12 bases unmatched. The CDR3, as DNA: TGCGCCAGCAGCGAAAAATTAAACAGGGGACCTGAAGCTTTCTTT. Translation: CASSEKLNRGPEAFF.

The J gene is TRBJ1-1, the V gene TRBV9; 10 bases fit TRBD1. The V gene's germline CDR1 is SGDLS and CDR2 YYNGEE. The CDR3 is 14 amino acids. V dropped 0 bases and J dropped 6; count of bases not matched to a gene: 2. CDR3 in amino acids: CASSVAGTGAEAFF. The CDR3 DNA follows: TGTGCCAGCAGCGTAGCTGGGACAGGGGCTGAAGCTTTCTTT.

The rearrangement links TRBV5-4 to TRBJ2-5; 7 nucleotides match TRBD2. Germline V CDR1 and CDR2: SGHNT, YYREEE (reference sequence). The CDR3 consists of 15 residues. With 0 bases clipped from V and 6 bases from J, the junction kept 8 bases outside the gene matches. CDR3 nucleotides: TGTGCCAGCAGCTTGGCTAGCGGTGCTCGTAAGACCCAGTACTTC. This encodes CASSLASGARKTQYF.

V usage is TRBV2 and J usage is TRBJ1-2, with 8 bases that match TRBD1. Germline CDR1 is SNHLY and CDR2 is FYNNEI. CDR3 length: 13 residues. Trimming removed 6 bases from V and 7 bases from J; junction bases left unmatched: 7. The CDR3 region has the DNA TGTGCCAGCAGCGGGACAGGCCTCGGTGGCTACACCTTC. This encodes CASSGTGLGGYTF.

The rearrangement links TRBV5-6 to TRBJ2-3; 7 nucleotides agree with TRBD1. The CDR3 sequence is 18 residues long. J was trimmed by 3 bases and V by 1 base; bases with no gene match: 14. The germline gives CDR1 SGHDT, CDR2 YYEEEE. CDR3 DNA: TGTGCCAGCAGCTTGAGGAAAAGGGGGCAAGATGGAACAGATACGCAGTATTTT. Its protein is CASSLRKRGQDGTDTQYF. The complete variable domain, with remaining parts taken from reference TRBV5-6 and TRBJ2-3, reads DAGVTQSPTHLIKTRGQQVTLRCSPKSGHDTVSWYQQALGQGPQFIFQYYEEEERQRGNFPDRFSGHQFPNYSSELNVNALLLGDSALYLCASSLRKRGQDGTDTQYFGPGTRLTVL.

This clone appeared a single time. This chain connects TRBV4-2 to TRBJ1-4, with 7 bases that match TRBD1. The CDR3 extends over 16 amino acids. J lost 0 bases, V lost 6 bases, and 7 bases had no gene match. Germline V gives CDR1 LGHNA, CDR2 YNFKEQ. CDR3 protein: CASSPGQGATNEKLFF. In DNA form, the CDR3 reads TGTGCCAGCAGTCCGGGCCAGGGGGCAACTAATGAAAAACTGTTTTTT.

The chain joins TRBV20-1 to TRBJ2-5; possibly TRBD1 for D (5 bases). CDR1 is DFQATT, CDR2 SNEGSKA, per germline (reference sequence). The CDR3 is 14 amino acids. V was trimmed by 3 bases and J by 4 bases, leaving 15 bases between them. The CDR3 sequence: CSASSGPPGETQYF. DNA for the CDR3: TGCAGTGCTAGTTCAGGGCCCCCGGGAGAGACCCAGTACTTC.

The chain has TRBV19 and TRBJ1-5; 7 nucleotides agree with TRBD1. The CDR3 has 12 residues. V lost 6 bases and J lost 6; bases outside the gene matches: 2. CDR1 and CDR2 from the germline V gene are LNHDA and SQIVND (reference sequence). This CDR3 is CASRTGPQPQHF. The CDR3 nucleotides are TGTGCCAGTAGGACAGGGCCTCAGCCCCAGCATTTT.

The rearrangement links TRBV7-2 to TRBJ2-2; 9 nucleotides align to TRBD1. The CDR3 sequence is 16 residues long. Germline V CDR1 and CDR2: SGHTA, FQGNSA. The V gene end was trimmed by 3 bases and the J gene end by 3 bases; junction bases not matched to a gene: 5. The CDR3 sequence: CASSFTGGMDTGELFF. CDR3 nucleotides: TGTGCCAGCAGCTTTACAGGGGGCATGGACACCGGGGAGCTGTTTTTT.

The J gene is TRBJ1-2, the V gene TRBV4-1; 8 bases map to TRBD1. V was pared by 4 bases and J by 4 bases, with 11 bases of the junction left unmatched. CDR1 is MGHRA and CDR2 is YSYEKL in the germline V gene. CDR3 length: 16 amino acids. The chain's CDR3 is CASSPRTGFDGYGYTF. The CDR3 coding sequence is TGCGCCAGCAGCCCTCGGACAGGGTTTGATGGCTATGGCTACACCTTC.

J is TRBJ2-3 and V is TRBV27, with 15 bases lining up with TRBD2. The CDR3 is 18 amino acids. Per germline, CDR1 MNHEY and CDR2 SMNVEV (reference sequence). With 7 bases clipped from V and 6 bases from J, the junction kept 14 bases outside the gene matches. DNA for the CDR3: TGTGCCAGCACGAGAGGGCGGACTAGCGGGGGGGCCTGGGATACGCAGTATTTT. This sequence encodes CASTRGRTSGGAWDTQYF.

The DNA of the CDR3 is TGTGCCAGCTCACCCTCAGGGGGCGAAGAGACCCAGTACTTC. This gives the protein CASSPSGGEETQYF. This sequence joins TRBV18 and TRBJ2-5, with 8 bases identical to TRBD1. The V and J ends lost 3 bases and 3 bases, in that order; junction bases with no gene match: 3. This CDR3 has 14 amino acids. Germline V gene sequence: CDR1 KGHSH, CDR2 LQKENI.

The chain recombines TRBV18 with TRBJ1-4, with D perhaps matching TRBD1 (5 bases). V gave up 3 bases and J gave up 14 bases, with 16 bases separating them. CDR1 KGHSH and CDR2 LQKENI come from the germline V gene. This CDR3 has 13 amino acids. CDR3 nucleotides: TGTGCCAGCTCACCCGCTGCGGGGGGGAGGCTGTTTTTT. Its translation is CASSPAAGGRLFF.

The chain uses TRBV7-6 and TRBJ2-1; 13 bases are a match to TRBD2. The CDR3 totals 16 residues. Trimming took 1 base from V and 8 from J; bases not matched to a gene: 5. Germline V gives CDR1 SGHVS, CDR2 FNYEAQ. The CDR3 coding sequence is TGTGCCAGCAGCTTAGATACTAGCGGGGGGGGTTATGAGCAGTTCTTC. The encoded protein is CASSLDTSGGGYEQFF. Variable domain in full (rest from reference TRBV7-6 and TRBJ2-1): GAGVSQSPRYKVTKRGQDVALRCDPISGHVSLYWYRQALGQGPEFLTYFNYEAQQDKSGLPNDRFSAERPEGSISTLTIQRTEQRDSAMYRCASSLDTSGGGYEQFFGPGTRLTVL.

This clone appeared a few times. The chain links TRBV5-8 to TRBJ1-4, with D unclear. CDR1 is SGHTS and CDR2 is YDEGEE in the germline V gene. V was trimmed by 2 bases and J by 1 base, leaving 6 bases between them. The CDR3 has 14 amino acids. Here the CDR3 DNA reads TGTGCCAGCAGCTTCGGGAGAACTAATGAAAAACTGTTTTTT. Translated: CASSFGRTNEKLFF.

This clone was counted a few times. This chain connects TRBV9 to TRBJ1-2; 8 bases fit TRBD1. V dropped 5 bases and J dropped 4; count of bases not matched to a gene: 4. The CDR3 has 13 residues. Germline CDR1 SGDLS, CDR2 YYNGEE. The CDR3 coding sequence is TGTGCCAGCAGTATCGGACAGGGCTATGGCTACACCTTC. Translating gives CASSIGQGYGYTF.

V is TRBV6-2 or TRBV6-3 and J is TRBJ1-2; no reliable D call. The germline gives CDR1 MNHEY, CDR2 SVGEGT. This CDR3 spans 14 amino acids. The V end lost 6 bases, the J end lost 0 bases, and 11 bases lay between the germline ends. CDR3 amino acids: CASSTAGTNYGYTF. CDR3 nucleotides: TGTGCCAGCAGCACTGCCGGGACTAACTATGGCTACACCTTC.

The CDR3, as DNA: TGTGCCAGCAGCAGGGACAGGGGACTGAACACTGAAGCTTTCTTT. Translating it yields CASSRDRGLNTEAFF. The gene calls are TRBV5-6 and TRBJ1-1; 10 bases are shared with TRBD1. V was clipped by 4 bases and J by 0 bases; unmatched bases: 3. The CDR3 covers 15 residues. Germline values: CDR1 SGHDT, CDR2 YYEEEE. The whole variable domain, filled in from reference TRBV5-6 and TRBJ1-1, reads DAGVTQSPTHLIKTRGQQVTLRCSPKSGHDTVSWYQQALGQGPQFIFQYYEEEERQRGNFPDRFSGHQFPNYSSELNVNALLLGDSALYLCASSRDRGLNTEAFFGQGTRLTVV.

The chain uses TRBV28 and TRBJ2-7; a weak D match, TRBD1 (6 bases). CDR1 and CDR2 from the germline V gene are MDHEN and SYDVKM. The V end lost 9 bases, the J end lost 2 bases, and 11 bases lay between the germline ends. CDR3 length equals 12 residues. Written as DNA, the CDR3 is TGTGCCAGTCTACAGGGTACCTACGAGCAGTACTTC. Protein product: CASLQGTYEQYF.

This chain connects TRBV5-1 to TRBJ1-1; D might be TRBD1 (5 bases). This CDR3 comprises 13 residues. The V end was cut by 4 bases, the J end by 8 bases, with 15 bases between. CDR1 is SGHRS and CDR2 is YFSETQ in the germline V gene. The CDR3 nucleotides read TGCGCCAGCAGCGCGGAGGGGTTTCTGGAAGCTTTCTTT. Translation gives CASSAEGFLEAFF.

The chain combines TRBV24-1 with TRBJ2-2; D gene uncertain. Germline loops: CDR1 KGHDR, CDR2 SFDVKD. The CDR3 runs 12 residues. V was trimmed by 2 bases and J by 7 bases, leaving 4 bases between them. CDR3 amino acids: CATSDSVGELFF. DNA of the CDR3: TGTGCCACCAGTGATTCCGTCGGGGAGCTGTTTTTT.